This TCR beta chain was captured in a study of identical twins. In TCRdb, the 5' RACE reads were re-called with MiXCR into one record per CDR3 protein. The sample includes a few hundred thousand distinct CDR3 sequences, roughly 10% of them seen just once. The germline gives CDR1 MNHEY, CDR2 SVGEGT. The CDR3 totals 14 residues. The junction had 7 bases not matched to a gene; V was cut back by 7 bases and J by 8 bases. This clonotype was found many times. The origin of this receptor is a man aged 50 or older in good health. The sequenced sample was memory T cells sorted from blood. The gene calls are TRBV6-2 or TRBV6-3 and TRBJ2-1, with 11 bases lining up with TRBD2. CDR3 protein: CASKKLAGVYEQFF. CDR3 DNA: TGTGCCAGCAAGAAACTAGCGGGAGTGTATGAGCAGTTCTTC.